The 8 T cell receptor beta chains below all came from one sample that was sequenced in a study of breast tumors, draining lymph nodes, adjacent tissues. Samples came from axillary lymph nodes draining the breast cancer. From the multiplex PCR reads, TCRdb called clonotypes with MiXCR, one entry per CDR3 protein. The repertoire holds roughly 80,000 distinct CDR3 sequences, with about 20% as singletons. Input material: axillary lymph node tissue. Receptor source: a female donor with breast cancer. Some clones in this sample may be carry-over from other donors' samples.

This clonotype showed up many times. The CDR3 DNA reads as TGTGCCAGCAGCTTACAGGGAGATGGCTACACCTTC. Translating gives CASSLQGDGYTF. V gene TRBV11-2 combines with J gene TRBJ1-2, with a weak D call TRBD1 (5 bases). The CDR3 consists of 12 residues. Trimming removed 2 bases from V and 6 bases from J, with 7 bases in between. Germline V gene sequence: CDR1 SGHAT, CDR2 FQNNGV.

This clonotype was picked up many times. One junction end disagrees with the germline gene, perhaps due to a read error. The chain recombines TRBV5-1 with TRBJ2-3, with D perhaps being TRBD1 or TRBD2 (5 bases each). The CDR3 covers 14 residues. Germline V gene sequence: CDR1 SGHRS, CDR2 YFSETQ. CDR3 sequence: CASSPGPSRDTQYF. Here the CDR3 DNA reads TGCGCCAGCAGCCCGGGGCCTAGCAGAGATACGCAGTATTTT. Variable domain in full (rest from reference TRBV5-1 and TRBJ2-3): KAGVTQTPRYLIKTRGQQVTLSCSPISGHRSVSWYQQTPGQGLQFLFEYFSETQRNKGNFPGRFSGRQFSNSRSEMNVSTLELGDSALYLCASSPGPSRDTQYFGPGTRLTVL.

This clonotype was detected many times. J is TRBJ2-7 and V is TRBV7-3, with a weak D call TRBD1 (5 bases). CDR3 size: 13 residues. The V gene's germline CDR1 is SGHTA and CDR2 FQGTGA. V was pared by 5 bases and J by 2 bases, with 10 bases between. CDR3 in DNA: TGTGCCAGCAGCCAGGGTCCTACCTACGAGCAGTACTTC. Translation gives CASSQGPTYEQYF.

This clonotype was detected many times. The CDR3 region is CASRRDLYGYTF. CDR3 DNA sequence: TGTGCCAGTCGGAGGGACCTCTATGGCTACACCTTC. V is TRBV19 and J is TRBJ1-2, with a tentative D call TRBD1 (5 bases). V dropped 8 bases and J dropped 4 bases, with 11 bases sitting between them. The CDR3 extends over 12 amino acids. CDR1 is LNHDA, CDR2 SQIVND, per germline (reference sequence).

This chain links TRBV18 with TRBJ2-5; 10 bases fit TRBD1. With V trimmed by 6 bases and J by 5 bases, 9 bases remained unmatched. This CDR3 region has 15 residues. CDR1 is KGHSH, CDR2 LQKENI, per germline. Here the CDR3 reads CASSPRDRGPETQYF. Written as DNA, the CDR3 is TGTGCCAGCTCTCCCCGGGACAGGGGCCCCGAGACCCAGTACTTC.

This chain uses TRBV28 with TRBJ2-7; D is perhaps TRBD1 (5 bases). Germline V gene sequence: CDR1 MDHEN, CDR2 SYDVKM. V shed 4 bases and J shed 3 bases, with 10 bases lying between them. The CDR3 extends over 13 amino acids. The CDR3 loop is CASSWGSYYEQYF. As DNA, the CDR3 is TGTGCCAGCAGTTGGGGCTCCTACTACGAGCAGTACTTC. Full variable domain (remainder filled in from reference TRBV28 and TRBJ2-7): DVKVTQSSRYLVKRTGEKVFLECVQDMDHENMFWYRQDPGLGLRLIYFSYDVKMKEKGDIPEGYSVSREKKERFSLILESASTNQTSMYLCASSWGSYYEQYFGPGTRLTVT.

This clonotype was counted ten times or more. This rearrangement joins TRBV11-2 to TRBJ2-7, with D perhaps given as TRBD1 or TRBD2 (5 bases each). V lost 1 base, J lost 1 base, and 17 bases lay in between. This CDR3 contains 17 residues. The germline V gene encodes CDR1 SGHAT and CDR2 FQNNGV. As DNA, the CDR3 is TGTGCCAGCAGCTTAGTGGGTTCGGGGACGGGGTCCTACGAGCAGTACTTC. Translated, it gives CASSLVGSGTGSYEQYF.

Remarks on this clonotype: A much larger clone is a single base away; this may be a read error. The chain joins TRBV5-1 to TRBJ2-1; 9 bases agree with TRBD2. The CDR3 sequence is 15 residues long. Germline CDR1 SGHRS, CDR2 YFSETQ. The CDR3: CASNLREGLSFEQFF. CDR3 bases: TGCGCCAGCAACTTGCGGGAGGGCCTAAGCTTTGAGCAGTTCTTC.